This T cell receptor (beta chain) was documented in a study of blood T cell repertoires in COVID-19. Study at large: Sites across the United States, Italy and Spain contributed samples from acute and convalescent COVID-19. The analysed material was cDNA or gDNA that came from T cells, B-cell-depleted T cells, or PBMCs.

This CDR3 has 16 amino acids. The V end was cut by 5 bases, the J end by 10 bases, with 26 bases between. Germline V gene sequence: CDR1 MDHEN, CDR2 SYDVKM. In the original analysis: Researchers report that nucleated cell counts were estimated from reference gene primer amplification. Method: immunoSEQ multiplex PCR; TCRdb's copy keeps in-frame clones and lacks some. The V and J calls and clone size were taken over from that table, and D and trimming were inferred from the DNA. Seen here are 70,000 to 95,000 clones, around four fifths observed once, and the top ten hold 12%. This chain connects TRBV28 to TRBJ1-1; D unclear. Sequencing was done on a sample of peripheral blood. This TCR was recovered from a woman aged 70-85 years with active or convalescent COVID-19. CDR3 bases: TGTGCCAGCAGTCCCCCGGTTGCGAATCTTCCCGAACGAGCTTTCTTT. Amino acids: CASSPPVANLPERAFF. Based on the CDR3 plus reference TRBV28 and TRBJ1-1, the full variable domain is DVKVTQSSRYLVKRTGEKVFLECVQDMDHENMFWYRQDPGLGLRLIYFSYDVKMKEKGDIPEGYSVSREKKERFSLILESASTNQTSMYLCASSPPVANLPERAFFGQGTRLTVV.